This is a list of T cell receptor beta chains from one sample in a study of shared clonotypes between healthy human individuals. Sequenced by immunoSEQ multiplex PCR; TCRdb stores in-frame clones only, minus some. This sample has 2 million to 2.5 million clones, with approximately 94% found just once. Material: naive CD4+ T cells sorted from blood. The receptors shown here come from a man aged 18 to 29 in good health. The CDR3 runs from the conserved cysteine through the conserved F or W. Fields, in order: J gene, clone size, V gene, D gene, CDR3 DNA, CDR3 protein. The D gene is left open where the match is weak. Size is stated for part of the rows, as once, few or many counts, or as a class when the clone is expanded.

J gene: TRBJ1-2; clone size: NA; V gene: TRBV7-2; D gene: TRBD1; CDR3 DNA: TGTGCCAGCAGCTCCTATCTGACAGGGGCTGGTAATGCCTATGGCTACACCTTC; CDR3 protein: CASSSYLTGAGNAYGYTF
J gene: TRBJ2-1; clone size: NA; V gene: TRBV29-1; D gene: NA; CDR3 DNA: TGCAGCGCCCTGGGCTTGGACAGTTACAATGAGCAGTTCTTC; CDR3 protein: CSALGLDSYNEQFF
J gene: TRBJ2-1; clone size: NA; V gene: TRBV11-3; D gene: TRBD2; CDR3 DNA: TGTGCCAGCAGCTCCGGGGGGTTCGGGTCCTACAATGAGCAGTTCTTC; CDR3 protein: CASSSGGFGSYNEQFF
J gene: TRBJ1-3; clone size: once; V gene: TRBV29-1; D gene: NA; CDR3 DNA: TGCAGCGTTGGGTCCAGCTCTGGAAACACCATATATTTT; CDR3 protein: CSVGSSSGNTIYF
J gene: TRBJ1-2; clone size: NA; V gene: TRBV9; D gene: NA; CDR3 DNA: TGTGCCAGCAGTGTCGACAGGTCGAACTATGGCTACACCTTC; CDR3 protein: CASSVDRSNYGYTF
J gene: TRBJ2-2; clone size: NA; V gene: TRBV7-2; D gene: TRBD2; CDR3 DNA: TGTGCCAGCAGCTTCCCGGGACTAACCCTAAACGGGGAGCTGTTTTTT; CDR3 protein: CASSFPGLTLNGELFF
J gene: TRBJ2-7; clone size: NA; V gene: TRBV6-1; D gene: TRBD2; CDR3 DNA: TGTGCCAGCAGTGAAGGGACTAGCGGCGAGCAGTACTTC; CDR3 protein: CASSEGTSGEQYF
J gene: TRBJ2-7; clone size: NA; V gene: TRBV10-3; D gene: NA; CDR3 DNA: TGTGCCATCAGTGTGGAACGAGGCGAGCAGTACTTC; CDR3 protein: CAISVERGEQYF
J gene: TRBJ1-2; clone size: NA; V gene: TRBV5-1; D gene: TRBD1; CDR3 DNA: TGCGCCAGCAGCTTAACGGGACAGGGGCTTTATGGCTACACCTTC; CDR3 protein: CASSLTGQGLYGYTF
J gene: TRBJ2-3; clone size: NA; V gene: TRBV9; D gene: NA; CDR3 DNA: TGTGCCAGCAGCGTAAATCAGGGTCCAATGGGAGATACGCAGTATTTT; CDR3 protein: CASSVNQGPMGDTQYF
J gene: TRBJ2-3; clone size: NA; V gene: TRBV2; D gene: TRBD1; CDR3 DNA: TGTGCCAGCAGTGCGGACAGGGGTAGCACAGATACGCAGTATTTT; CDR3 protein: CASSADRGSTDTQYF
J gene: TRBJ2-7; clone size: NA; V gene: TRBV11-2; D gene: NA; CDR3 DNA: TGTGCCAGCAGCTTAGAGGGGGGTGGTTACGAGCAGTACTTC; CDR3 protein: CASSLEGGGYEQYF
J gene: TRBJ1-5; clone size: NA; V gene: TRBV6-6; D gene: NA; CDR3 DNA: TGTGCCAGCAGTTACCTCGGCCCAAATAGCAATCAGCCCCAGCATTTT; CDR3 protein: CASSYLGPNSNQPQHF
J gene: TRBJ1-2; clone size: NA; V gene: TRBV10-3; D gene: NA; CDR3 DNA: TGTGCCAGCCAGGACCAACAAAGAGATAACTATGGCTACACCTTC; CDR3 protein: CASQDQQRDNYGYTF
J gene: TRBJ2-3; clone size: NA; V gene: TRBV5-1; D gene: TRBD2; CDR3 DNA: TGCGCCAGCAGCAGGGGACTAGCCGGAGATACGCAGTATTTT; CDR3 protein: CASSRGLAGDTQYF
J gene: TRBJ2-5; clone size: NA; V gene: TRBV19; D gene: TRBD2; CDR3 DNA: TGTGCCAGTAGTACCGGACTAGCGGGAAGCCAAGAGACCCAGTACTTC; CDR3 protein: CASSTGLAGSQETQYF
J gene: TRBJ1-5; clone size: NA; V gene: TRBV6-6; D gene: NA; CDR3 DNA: TGTGCCGTCGCCGGGGGGAATCAGCCCCAGCATTTT; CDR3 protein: CAVAGGNQPQHF
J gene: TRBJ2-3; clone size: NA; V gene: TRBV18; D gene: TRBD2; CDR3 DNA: TGTGCCAGCTCACCTCCCGGGACTAGCGGGAGCGCAGATACGCAGTATTTT; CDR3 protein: CASSPPGTSGSADTQYF
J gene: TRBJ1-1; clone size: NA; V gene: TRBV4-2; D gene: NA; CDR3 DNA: TGTGCCAGCAGCCTGGGGGGTGTGGACACTGAAGCTTTCTTT; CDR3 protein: CASSLGGVDTEAFF
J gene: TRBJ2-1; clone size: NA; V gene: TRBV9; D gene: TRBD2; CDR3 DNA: TGTGCCAGCAGCGTAAGCATCCTAGCGGTCTCCTACAATGAGCAGTTCTTC; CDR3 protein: CASSVSILAVSYNEQFF
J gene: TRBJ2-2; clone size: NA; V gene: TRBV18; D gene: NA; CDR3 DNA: TGTGCCAGCTCACCAGACGGCACCGGGGAGCTGTTTTTT; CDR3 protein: CASSPDGTGELFF
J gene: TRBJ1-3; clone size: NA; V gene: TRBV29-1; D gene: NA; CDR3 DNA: TGCAGCGTTGAGGGGGGAAACACCATATATTTT; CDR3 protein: CSVEGGNTIYF
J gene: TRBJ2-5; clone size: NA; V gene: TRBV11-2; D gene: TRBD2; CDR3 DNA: TGTGCCAGCAGCTTAGTAGCGGGGGGGCAAGAGACCCAGTACTTC; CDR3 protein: CASSLVAGGQETQYF
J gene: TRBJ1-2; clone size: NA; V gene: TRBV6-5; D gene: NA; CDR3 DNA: TGTGCCAGCAGTTACTCAAATCAGGCCCCCTATGGCTACACCTTC; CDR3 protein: CASSYSNQAPYGYTF
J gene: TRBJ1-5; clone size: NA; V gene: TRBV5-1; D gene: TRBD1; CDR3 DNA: TGCGCCAGCAGCTTGGATTCGACAGGGCATCAGCCCCAGCATTTT; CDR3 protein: CASSLDSTGHQPQHF
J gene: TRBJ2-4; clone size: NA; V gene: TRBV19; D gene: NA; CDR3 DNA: TGTGCCAGTAGTATCTTTTCACGGGGGGCCCTGGGAGCCAAAAACATTCAGTACTTC; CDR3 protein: CASSIFSRGALGAKNIQYF
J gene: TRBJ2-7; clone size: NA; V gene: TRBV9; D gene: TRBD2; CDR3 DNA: TGTGCCAGCAGCTCAATGAGCGGGGGTAGCTCCTACGAGCAGTACTTC; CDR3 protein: CASSSMSGGSSYEQYF
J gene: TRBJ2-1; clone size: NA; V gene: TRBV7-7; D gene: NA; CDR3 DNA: TGTGCTAGCAGCCATACGCTCTGGGATGAGCAGTTCTTC; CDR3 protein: CASSHTLWDEQFF
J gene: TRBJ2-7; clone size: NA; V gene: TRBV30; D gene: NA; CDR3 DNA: TGTGCCGCCCTAAGTCCCGGGATCTACGAGCAGTACTTC; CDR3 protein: CAALSPGIYEQYF
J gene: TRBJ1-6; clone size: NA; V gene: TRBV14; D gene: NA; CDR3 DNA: TGTGCCAGCAGCCAAGTTAACGGAGAAGGGCCCCTCCACTTT; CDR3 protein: CASSQVNGEGPLHF
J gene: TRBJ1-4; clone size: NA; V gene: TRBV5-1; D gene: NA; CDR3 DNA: TGCGCCAGCAGCCCCGGGACCTCAGATGAAAAACTGTTTTTT; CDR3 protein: CASSPGTSDEKLFF
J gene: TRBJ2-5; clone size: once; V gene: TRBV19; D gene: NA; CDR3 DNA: TGTGCCAGTATCTCCGGTGAGACCCAGTACTTC; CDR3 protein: CASISGETQYF
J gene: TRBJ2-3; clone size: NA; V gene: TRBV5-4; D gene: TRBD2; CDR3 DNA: TGTGCCAGCAGCATCGGACTAGCGGGGGAGTATTTT; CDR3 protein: CASSIGLAGEYF
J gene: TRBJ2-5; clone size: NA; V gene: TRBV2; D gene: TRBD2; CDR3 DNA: TGTGCCAGCAGCGAAGGCACTAGCGGGGGGGCCTGGGAGACCCAGTACTTC; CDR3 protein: CASSEGTSGGAWETQYF
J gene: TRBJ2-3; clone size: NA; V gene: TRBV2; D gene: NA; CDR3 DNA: TGTGCCAGCAGTGGACAGGTCACAGATACGCAGTATTTT; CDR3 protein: CASSGQVTDTQYF
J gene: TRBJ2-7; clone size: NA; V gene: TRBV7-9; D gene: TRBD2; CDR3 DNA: TGTGCCAGCAGCTTAGTTTTGGGACTAGCGGGAAGCTCCTACGAGCAGTACTTC; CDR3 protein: CASSLVLGLAGSSYEQYF
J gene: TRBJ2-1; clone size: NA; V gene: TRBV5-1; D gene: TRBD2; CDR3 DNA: TGCGCCAGCAGCTGGGGACTAGCGGGGCCTTCAGAGCAGTTCTTC; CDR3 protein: CASSWGLAGPSEQFF
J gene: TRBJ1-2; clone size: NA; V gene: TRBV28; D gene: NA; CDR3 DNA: TGTGCCAGCAGTTTCGGCTCGGAGCCAAGGGAAAACTATGGCTACACCTTC; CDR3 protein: CASSFGSEPRENYGYTF
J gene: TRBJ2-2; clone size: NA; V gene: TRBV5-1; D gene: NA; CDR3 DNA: TGCGCCAGCAGCTATGGACTGGCCGGGGAGCTGTTTTTT; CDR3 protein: CASSYGLAGELFF
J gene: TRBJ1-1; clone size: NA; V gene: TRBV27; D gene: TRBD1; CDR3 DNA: TGTGCCAGCAGTTCACAGGGGTTAGTTCGAGGCACTGAAGCTTTCTTT; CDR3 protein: CASSSQGLVRGTEAFF
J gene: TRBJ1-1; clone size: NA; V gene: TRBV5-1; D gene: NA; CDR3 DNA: TGCGCCAGCAGCTTGGCCCAGGGAATCAACACTGAAGCTTTCTTT; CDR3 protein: CASSLAQGINTEAFF
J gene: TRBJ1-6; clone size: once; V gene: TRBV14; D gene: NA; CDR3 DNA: TGTGCCAGCAGGACTCAGGGGCCAGGGGATTCACCCCTCCACTTT; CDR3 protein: CASRTQGPGDSPLHF